What follows are 11 T cell receptor beta chains derived from one specimen sequenced in a study of siplizumab effects on memory and regulatory T cells. Generated by immunoSEQ multiplex PCR, the TCRdb table keeps only in-frame clones and is missing some. This sample has tens of thousands of clones; 80% to 95% occur once, and the top ten carry 5.5% to 7.5%. The sequencing sample was made of CD8+ T cells sorted from blood. These TCRs come from a human donor in good health.

This clone was detected once. The chain has TRBV19 and TRBJ2-7; the match to TRBD2 covers 7 bases. Trimming cost V 3 bases and J 2 bases; bases outside gene matches: 7. Germline loops: CDR1 LNHDA, CDR2 SQIVND (reference sequence). This CDR3 spans 15 amino acids. The CDR3 nucleotides are TGTGCCAGTAGTATGTGGAGCGGGGCAACCTACGAGCAGTACTTC. Residues: CASSMWSGATYEQYF.

The rearrangement links TRBV5-8 to TRBJ1-1; 11 nucleotides agree with TRBD1. Trimming cost V 4 bases and J 5 bases; bases outside gene matches: 10. Per germline, CDR1 SGHTS and CDR2 YDEGEE. The length of the CDR3 is 16 residues. For the CDR3, the DNA is TGTGCCAGCAGCACCGGACAGGGGGCGCAGGGGACTGAAGCTTTCTTT. Translation gives CASSTGQGAQGTEAFF.

V gene TRBV9 combines with J gene TRBJ2-1; D assignment may be TRBD1 or TRBD2 (6 bases each). Trimming removed 3 bases at V and 5 bases at J, with 12 bases between. The germline V gene has CDR1 SGDLS and CDR2 YYNGEE. This CDR3 has 14 amino acids. The CDR3, as DNA: TGTGCCAGCAGCGGGGGGGCCCCTCACAATGAGCAGTTCTTC. It codes for CASSGGAPHNEQFF.

The chain recombines TRBV15 with TRBJ2-7, with TRBD2 identical over 10 bases. CDR3 length: 15 amino acids. Germline CDR1 is LNHNV and CDR2 is YYDKDF (reference sequence). V lost 0 bases and J lost 4; bases outside the gene matches: 3. CDR3 loop: CATSRDLAGAYEQYF. For the CDR3, the DNA is TGTGCCACCAGCAGAGACCTAGCGGGAGCTTACGAGCAGTACTTC. Together with reference TRBV15 and TRBJ2-7, the CDR3 gives the full variable domain: DAMVIQNPRYQVTQFGKPVTLSCSQTLNHNVMYWYQQKSSQAPKLLFHYYDKDFNNEADTPDNFQSRRPNTSFCFLDIRSPGLGDTAMYLCATSRDLAGAYEQYFGPGTRLTVT.

V usage is TRBV6-5 and J usage is TRBJ2-7, with 7 bases that match TRBD1. CDR1 and CDR2 from the germline V gene are MNHEY and SVGAGI. V shed 8 bases, J shed 3 bases, and the junction held 7 bases outside the gene matches. The length of the CDR3 is 13 residues. The CDR3 DNA is TGTGCCAGCGCCTTAGGGGGCAACTACGAGCAGTACTTC. Amino acid sequence: CASALGGNYEQYF.

This clone was recorded a few times. The chain recombines TRBV30 with TRBJ1-1; TRBD1 is a possible D gene (5 bases). The CDR3 consists of 13 residues. Trimming shortened V by 5 bases and J by 4 bases, and 14 bases separated the two germline ends. Germline lookup yields CDR1 GTSNPN and CDR2 SVGIG (reference sequence). The CDR3 is CAWSPGLGTEAFF. Written as DNA, the CDR3 is TGTGCCTGGTCGCCAGGGCTTGGCACTGAAGCTTTCTTT.

This clone occurred once. The CDR3 is CASRSAGSNEQFF. CDR3 in DNA: TGTGCCAGCAGATCGGCAGGGTCGAATGAGCAGTTCTTC. The V call is TRBV7-9, the J call TRBJ2-1; possible D gene TRBD1, 5 bases. The CDR3 runs to 13 residues. Germline V gene data show CDR1 as SEHNR and CDR2 as FQNEAQ (reference sequence). The ends were cut back, 6 bases at V and 7 bases at J, with 13 bases in the middle.

The chain uses TRBV19 and TRBJ2-6; unclear D gene. V lost 4 bases, J lost 0 bases, and 16 bases lay in between. CDR1 is LNHDA and CDR2 is SQIVND in the germline V gene (reference sequence). The CDR3 contains 18 residues. This CDR3 reads CASSNWVPKISGANVLTF. In DNA, the CDR3 is TGTGCCAGTAGTAACTGGGTCCCCAAGATCTCTGGGGCCAACGTCCTGACTTTC.

DNA of the CDR3: TGTGCCAGCAGCCCCGAGGGGGTGGCCCCCGACTACAATGAGCAGTTCTTC. Translation gives CASSPEGVAPDYNEQFF. This rearrangement joins TRBV9 to TRBJ2-1; D perhaps matches TRBD1 (6 bases). Trimming took 4 bases from V and 3 from J, leaving 20 bases between them. The germline gives CDR1 SGDLS, CDR2 YYNGEE. This CDR3 has 17 residues.

The chain uses TRBV14 and TRBJ2-7; D is possibly TRBD2 (7 bases). Germline CDR1 SGHDN, CDR2 FVKESK. Trimming left V 0 bases short and J 1 base short, with 16 bases between. This CDR3 is 17 amino acids long. The CDR3 spells CASSQDFGRGQSYEQYF. The CDR3, as DNA: TGTGCCAGCAGCCAAGATTTTGGGCGGGGGCAATCCTACGAGCAGTACTTC.

This rearrangement joins TRBV18 to TRBJ1-1, with 7 bases aligning to TRBD1. Germline loops: CDR1 KGHSH, CDR2 LQKENI. This CDR3 is 16 amino acids long. Unmatched junction bases numbered 9, after V lost 5 bases and J lost 0 bases. Here the CDR3 reads CASSNPGQLLNTEAFF. As DNA, the CDR3 is TGTGCCAGCTCAAATCCGGGACAGCTATTGAACACTGAAGCTTTCTTT.